This TCR beta chain was captured by sequencing in a study of cytomegalovirus exposure and HLA in healthy donors. Whole-study results and caveats: As was reported, the classifier diagnosed cytomegalovirus status with high specificity and sensitivity. Sequencing had likely introduced a cluster of highly shared sequence variants as an artifact.

Every donor was a healthy person donating bone marrow. At collection, donors were nominally healthy, but unrecorded immune exposures were probable. A multiplex PCR was run with 60 Vbeta primers and 13 Jbeta primers. Profiling relied on immunoSEQ multiplex PCR, and the TCRdb table lists in-frame clones only, not all of them. The sample carries some 180,000 clones, roughly 74% recorded once. The V gene's germline CDR1 is KGHSH and CDR2 LQKENI. V was pared by 5 bases and J by 0 bases, with 7 bases between. This CDR3 has 13 residues. On this clone: Its antigen is unknown.

This sequence joins TRBV18 and TRBJ2-5; D is unclear. The specimen sequenced was PBMCs. The sequence came from a woman aged 30 to 39 in good health and CMV-seronegative. The CDR3 here is CASSSGNQETQYF. The CDR3 nucleotides read TGTGCCAGCTCATCGGGTAACCAAGAGACCCAGTACTTC.